The 5 T cell receptor beta chains presented below share a single source sample, sequenced in a study of T cells in Graves' hyperthyroidism and ophthalmopathy. RNA transcripts were the template for amplifying TCR beta CDR3 regions. TCR CDR3 underwent first-round RT-PCR with the HTBI primer set. Using its own MiXCR run on the multiplex PCR reads, TCRdb lists one record per CDR3 protein. The sample lists roughly 290,000 distinct CDR3 sequences, 13% occurring once. Sequencing input: blood. Receptors were obtained from a woman in her 30s with Graves' hyperthyroidism that later progressed to Graves' ophthalmopathy.

This clonotype was seen at least ten times. The DNA for the CDR3 is TGTGCCAGCAGCCAACAAGGGAGCGAGCAGTACTTC. Translating gives CASSQQGSEQYF. The V and J genes are TRBV7-9 and TRBJ2-7, with a weak D call TRBD2 (5 bases). Trimming left V 5 bases short and J 6 bases short, with 11 bases between. This CDR3 comprises 12 residues. In germline, CDR1 is SEHNR, CDR2 FQNEAQ (reference sequence).

This chain connects TRBV28 to TRBJ1-4; a possible D gene is TRBD1 (6 bases). Trimming left V 3 bases short and J 5 bases short, with 13 bases between. Germline V gene data show CDR1 as MDHEN and CDR2 as SYDVKM. This CDR3 comprises 15 residues. Written as DNA, the CDR3 is TGTGCCAGCAGTTTTAGGGGGATCGGGAATGAAAAACTGTTTTTT. It yields the protein CASSFRGIGNEKLFF.

Many counts were recorded for this clonotype. V and J are TRBV6-1 and TRBJ2-1; D is unresolved. Trimming removed 11 bases at V and 1 base at J, with 18 bases between. Germline-derived CDR1 and CDR2 are MNHNS and SASEGT. This CDR3 has 15 amino acids. This CDR3 reads CAGRSAGPSYNEQFF. CDR3 DNA: TGTGCCGGTCGATCGGCCGGGCCTTCCTACAATGAGCAGTTCTTC.

This clonotype was seen repeatedly, ten times or more. The V and J genes are TRBV30 and TRBJ2-7, with D perhaps TRBD1 or TRBD2 (6 bases each). The CDR3 extends over 13 amino acids. The V and J ends lost 4 bases and 5 bases respectively, with 15 bases between them. CDR1 is GTSNPN, CDR2 SVGIG, per germline (reference sequence). The CDR3 nucleotides read TGTGCCTGGACCCTAGGGGGGAGCGACGAGCAGTACTTC. This codes for CAWTLGGSDEQYF.

This clonotype was picked up many times. This rearrangement joins TRBV10-3 to TRBJ1-1; D ambiguous. This CDR3 has 16 residues. The germline V and J ends were trimmed by 0 bases and 3 bases, with 14 bases remaining between them. Germline-derived CDR1 and CDR2 are ENHRY and SYGVKD. The DNA of the CDR3 is TGTGCCATCAGTGAGTCGAGTTGGCAGCTCTACACTGAAGCTTTCTTT. It encodes CAISESSWQLYTEAFF.